This T cell receptor beta chain is drawn from a study of naive and memory T cell subsets. The CDR3 spans 16 residues. Germline values: CDR1 SGHAT, CDR2 FQNNGV. The V end lost 1 base, the J end lost 6 bases, and 16 bases lay between the germline ends. CMV status came from CD4+ IFNgamma after overnight CMV lysate stimulation. At least ten counts were recorded for this clonotype. Antigen specificity is unknown. Two oligonucleotides, mixed equimolar, formed the beta constant-region primer covering TRBC1 and TRBC2. Four rounds of PCR amplified the ligated cDNA using nested alpha and beta constant-region primers plus SP2. TCRdb processed the UMI-ligation and nested PCR reads anew with MiXCR; each CDR3 protein has one entry. The data contain about 85,000 distinct CDR3 sequences, roughly 13% of them singletons. General observations from the study: Over 95% of naive TCR sequences appeared only once after error correction, unlike memory subsets. Each distinct alpha or beta sequence counts as one clonotype.

Source material: central memory CD4+ T cells from blood. The origin of this receptor is a human donor in good health. The chain employs TRBV11-2 and TRBJ2-1; D perhaps matches TRBD2 (6 bases). CDR3 DNA: TGTGCCAGCAGCTTAGTGGTGACTAGGATTATCAATGAGCAGTTCTTC. Its translation is CASSLVVTRIINEQFF. Supplemented by reference TRBV11-2 and TRBJ2-1, the full variable domain reads EAGVAQSPRYKIIEKRQSVAFWCNPISGHATLYWYQQILGQGPKLLIQFQNNGVVDDSQLPKDRFSAERLKGVDSTLKIQPAKLEDSAVYLCASSLVVTRIINEQFFGPGTRLTVL.